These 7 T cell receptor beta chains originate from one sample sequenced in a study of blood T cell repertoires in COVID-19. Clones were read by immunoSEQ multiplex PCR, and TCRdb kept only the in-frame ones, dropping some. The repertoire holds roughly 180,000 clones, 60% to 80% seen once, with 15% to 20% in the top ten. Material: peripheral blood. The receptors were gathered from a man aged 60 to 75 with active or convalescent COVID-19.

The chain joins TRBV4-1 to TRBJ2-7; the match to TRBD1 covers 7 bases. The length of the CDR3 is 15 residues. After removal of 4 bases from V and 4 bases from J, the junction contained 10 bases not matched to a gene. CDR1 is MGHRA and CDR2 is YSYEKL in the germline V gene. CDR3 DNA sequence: TGCGCCAGCAGCCGAGACCGGACAGGCCAATACGAGCAGTACTTC. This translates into CASSRDRTGQYEQYF.

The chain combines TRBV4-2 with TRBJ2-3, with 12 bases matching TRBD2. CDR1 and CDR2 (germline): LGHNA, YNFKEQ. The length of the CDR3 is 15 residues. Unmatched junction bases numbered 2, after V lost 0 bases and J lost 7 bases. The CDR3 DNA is TGTGCCAGCAGCCAAGACTGGACTAGCGGGAATACGCAGTATTTT. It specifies CASSQDWTSGNTQYF.

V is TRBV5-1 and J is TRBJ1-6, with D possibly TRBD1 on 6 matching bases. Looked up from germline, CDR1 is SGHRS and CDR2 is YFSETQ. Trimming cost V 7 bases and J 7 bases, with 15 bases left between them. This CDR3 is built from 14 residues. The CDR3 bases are TGCGCCAGCTGGCAGGGGATCTCAAATTCACCCCTCCACTTT. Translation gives CASWQGISNSPLHF. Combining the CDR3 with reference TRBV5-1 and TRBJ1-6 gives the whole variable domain KAGVTQTPRYLIKTRGQQVTLSCSPISGHRSVSWYQQTPGQGLQFLFEYFSETQRNKGNFPGRFSGRQFSNSRSEMNVSTLELGDSALYLCASWQGISNSPLHFGNGTRLTVT.

The CDR3 loop reads CATSDVTGKEVGELFF. CDR3 coding DNA: TGTGCCACCAGTGATGTGACAGGGAAAGAAGTCGGGGAGCTGTTTTTT. The chain uses TRBV24-1 and TRBJ2-2; 7 nucleotides line up with TRBD1. V shed 3 bases and J 7 bases; nucleotides not matched to a gene: 10. The CDR3 sequence is 16 residues long. Germline V gene lookup returns CDR1 KGHDR and CDR2 SFDVKD.

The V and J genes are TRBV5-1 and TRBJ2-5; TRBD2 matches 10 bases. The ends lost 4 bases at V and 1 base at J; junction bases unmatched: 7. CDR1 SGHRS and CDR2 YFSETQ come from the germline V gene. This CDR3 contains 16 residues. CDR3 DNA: TGCGCCAGCAGCCCCAGCGGGAGGGCCGGCCAAGAGACCCAGTACTTC. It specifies CASSPSGRAGQETQYF.

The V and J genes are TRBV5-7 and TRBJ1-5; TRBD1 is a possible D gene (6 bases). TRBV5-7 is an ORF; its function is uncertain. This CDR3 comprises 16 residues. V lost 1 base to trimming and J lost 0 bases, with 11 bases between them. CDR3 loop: CASSLRTVYSNQPQHF. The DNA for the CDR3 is TGTGCCAGCAGCTTGAGGACAGTATATAGCAATCAGCCCCAGCATTTT.

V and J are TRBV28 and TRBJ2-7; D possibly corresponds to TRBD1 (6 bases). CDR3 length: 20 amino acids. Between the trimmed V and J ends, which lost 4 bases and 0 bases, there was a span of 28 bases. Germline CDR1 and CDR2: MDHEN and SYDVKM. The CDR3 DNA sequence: TGTGCCAGCAGTTCTGTAGGGGGAAGGGGTGGCCGACTTGGCTCCTACGAGCAGTACTTC. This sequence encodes CASSSVGGRGGRLGSYEQYF.